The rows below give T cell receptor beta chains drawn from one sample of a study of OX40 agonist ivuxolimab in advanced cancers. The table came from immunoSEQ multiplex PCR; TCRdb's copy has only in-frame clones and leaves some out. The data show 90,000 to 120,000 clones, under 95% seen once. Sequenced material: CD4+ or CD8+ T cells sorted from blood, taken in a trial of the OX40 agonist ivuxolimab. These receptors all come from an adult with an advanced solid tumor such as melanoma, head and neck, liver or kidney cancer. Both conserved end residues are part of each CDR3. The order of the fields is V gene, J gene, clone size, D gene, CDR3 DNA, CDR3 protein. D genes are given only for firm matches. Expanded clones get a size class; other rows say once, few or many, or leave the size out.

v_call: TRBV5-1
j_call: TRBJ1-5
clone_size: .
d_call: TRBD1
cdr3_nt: TGCGCCAGCAGCTGGACAGGGGAGAATCAGCCCCAGCATTTT
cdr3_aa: CASSWTGENQPQHF

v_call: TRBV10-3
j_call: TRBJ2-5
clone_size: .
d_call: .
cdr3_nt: TGTGCCATCAGTGTTAGGCAGGGGAGAGAGACCCAGTACTTC
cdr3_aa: CAISVRQGRETQYF

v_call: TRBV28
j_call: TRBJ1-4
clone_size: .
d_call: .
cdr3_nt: TGTGCCAGTATCCGGACAGCAACTAATGAAAAACTGTTTTTT
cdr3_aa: CASIRTATNEKLFF

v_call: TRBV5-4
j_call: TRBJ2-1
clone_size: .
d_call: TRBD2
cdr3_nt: TGTGCCAGCAGCTTGCAGGGTAGCGGGAGACACGAGCAGTTCTTC
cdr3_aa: CASSLQGSGRHEQFF

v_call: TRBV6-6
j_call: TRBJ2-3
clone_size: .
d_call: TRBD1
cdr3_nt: TGTGCCAGCAATACGGACAGGGGAGTAGATACGCAGTATTTT
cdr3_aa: CASNTDRGVDTQYF

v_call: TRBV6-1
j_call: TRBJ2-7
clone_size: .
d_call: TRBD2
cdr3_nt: TGTGCCAGCAGTGAAGCGAGGGGCAGCGGGAGGGCCGTCGAGCAGTACTTC
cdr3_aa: CASSEARGSGRAVEQYF

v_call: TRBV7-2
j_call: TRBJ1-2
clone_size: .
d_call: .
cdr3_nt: TGTGCCAGCAGCTTAGTGCGGACAACAGATGGCTACACCTTC
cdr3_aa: CASSLVRTTDGYTF

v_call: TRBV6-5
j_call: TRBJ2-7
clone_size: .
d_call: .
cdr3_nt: TGTGCCAGCAGCCTGGACACGGCCCTACTAGAGCAGTACTTC
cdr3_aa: CASSLDTALLEQYF

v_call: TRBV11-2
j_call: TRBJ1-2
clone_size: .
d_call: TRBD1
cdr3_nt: TGTGCCAGCAGCCCGGACAGGTCTACCTATGGCTACACCTTC
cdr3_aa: CASSPDRSTYGYTF

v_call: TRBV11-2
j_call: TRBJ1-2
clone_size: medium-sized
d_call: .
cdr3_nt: TGTGCCAGCAGCTTAGGATCGGGAAATAGTGGCTACACCTTC
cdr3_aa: CASSLGSGNSGYTF

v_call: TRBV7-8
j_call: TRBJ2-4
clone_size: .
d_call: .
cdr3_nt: TGTGCCAGCAGCTCCCGGCAGAGGCTAGCCAAAAACATTCAGTACTTC
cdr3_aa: CASSSRQRLAKNIQYF

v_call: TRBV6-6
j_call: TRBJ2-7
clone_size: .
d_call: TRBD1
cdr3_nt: TGTGCCAGCAGTTACGAGGACAGGGTGGGCGAGCAGTACTTC
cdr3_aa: CASSYEDRVGEQYF

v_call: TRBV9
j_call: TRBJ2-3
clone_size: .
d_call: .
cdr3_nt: TGTGCCAGCAGCGTAGAAGGCTCGTGGGGTATAGGGCAGTATTTT
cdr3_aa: CASSVEGSWGIGQYF

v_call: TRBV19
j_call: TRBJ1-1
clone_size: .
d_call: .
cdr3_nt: TGTGCCAGTAGTATAGAGGGGTACACTGAAGCTTTCTTT
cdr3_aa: CASSIEGYTEAFF

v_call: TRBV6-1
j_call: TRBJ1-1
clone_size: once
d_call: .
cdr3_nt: TGTGCCAGCAGTGATCAGGGAAGGTCGAACGTTGAAGCTTTCTTT
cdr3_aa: CASSDQGRSNVEAFF

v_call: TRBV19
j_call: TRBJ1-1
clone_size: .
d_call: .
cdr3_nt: TGTGCCAGTAGTTCCCCGTGGCAGTGGAACCCGAACACTGAAGCTTTCTTT
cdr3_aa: CASSSPWQWNPNTEAFF

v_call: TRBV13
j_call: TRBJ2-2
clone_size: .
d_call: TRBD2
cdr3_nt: TGTGCCAGCAGCTTCCGGGCGGGAGGGCGGACCGGGGAGCTGTTTTTT
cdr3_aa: CASSFRAGGRTGELFF

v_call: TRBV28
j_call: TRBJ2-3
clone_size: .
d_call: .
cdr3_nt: TGTGCCAGCAGTTTCATTCCTTCTAGCAACCCCACAGATACGCAGTATTTT
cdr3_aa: CASSFIPSSNPTDTQYF

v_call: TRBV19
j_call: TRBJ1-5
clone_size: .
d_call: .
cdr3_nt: TGTGCCAGTAAGCTGGCTCGTCAGTCTAATCAGCCCCAGCATTTT
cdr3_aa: CASKLARQSNQPQHF

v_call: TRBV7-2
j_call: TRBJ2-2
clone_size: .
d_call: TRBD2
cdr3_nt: TGTGCCAGCAGCTTAGTGAGCGGGAGGGCCACCGGGGAGCTGTTTTTT
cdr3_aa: CASSLVSGRATGELFF

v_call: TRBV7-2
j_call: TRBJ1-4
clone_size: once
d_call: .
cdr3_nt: TGTGCCAGCAGCTTAGGTGACCGGGACAATGAAAAACTGTTTTTT
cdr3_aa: CASSLGDRDNEKLFF

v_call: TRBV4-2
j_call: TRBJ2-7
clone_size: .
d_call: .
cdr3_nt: TGTGCCAGCAGCCAAGAGGCCGGGGGAACGACCTACGAGCAGTACTTC
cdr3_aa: CASSQEAGGTTYEQYF